This T cell receptor (beta chain) is drawn from a study of cytomegalovirus exposure and HLA in healthy donors (dated by TCRdb to 2016 to 2017). About the study as a whole: An earlier analysis of some 600 of the donors reported about 280 Gb of sequence data and around 100 million unique TCR beta sequences obtained from roughly 170 million T cells. All discovery cohort repertoires had been generated using a single sequencing platform. In addition to the first cohort of 650 to 800 subjects, a separate validation cohort of 130 or so different subjects was used. The study aimed to test whether cataloging public T cell receptors could reveal signatures of past pathogen exposure. To decide whether each TCR beta V gene segment behaved as functional or pseudogenic, an earlier analysis of some 540 of the donors relied on high-throughput TCR beta sequencing. The T cell repertoires of several hundred subjects were profiled by immunosequencing and related to cytomegalovirus serostatus. In the later analysis, no new phenotypic data were used to find candidate immune exposures; instead, reliance was placed on TCR beta sequences and their occurrence across donors. Donor age, sex, ethnicity and CMV serostatus were collected together with the repertoire data. Approximately 300 gigabases of sequencing data and 80 million or so unique TCR sequences were included in an early release covering about 700 HLA-typed donors. A later genetic analysis took genome-wide SNP genotypes for about three fifths of the roughly 700 donors and used that subset as a discovery cohort. Typing coverage varied by locus: roughly 629-630 donors for A, B, C, DRB1 and DQB1; roughly 520 for DQA1; around 570 for DPA1; approximately 470 for DPB1. High-throughput TCR immunosequencing, statistical association of individual TCRs with disease status, and machine learning were combined to predict cytomegalovirus infection status. To study patterns of TCR occurrence, a later analysis re-analyzed previously published TCR beta repertoires from 666 donors and added high-resolution HLA genotyping. Among about 410 genotyped donors of the cohort, an average of approximately 240,000 unique TCR beta nucleotide sequences was sequenced per donor, of which roughly 17% were non-productive. The genetic ancestry cluster associated with self-reported Caucasian donors included 65% to 90% of the roughly 360 genotyped donors. HLA typing covered class I and class II loci at four-digit resolution. Roughly 5 DR-DQ haplotypes were handled as single units for association and clustering because linkage in the cohort was strong. Points the paper makes about the study in general: Three of the identified cytomegalovirus-associated TCR beta chains were confirmed in vitro to be specific for cytomegalovirus antigens. While some public TCRs were present in many individuals, most TCR sequences turned up only very rarely across donors. Compared with equally common non-associated chains, HLA-associated TCR beta chains in a later analysis were more clonally expanded and had lower generation probabilities. A later analysis associated 15,000 to 20,000 TCR beta sequences with specific HLA alleles at a false discovery rate of 0.05. Because HLA typing was unavailable for some donors at each locus, only the typed subset was used in association tests. The classifier was reported to diagnose cytomegalovirus status with high specificity and sensitivity in both the original and validation cohorts. In an earlier analysis of several hundred of the donors, most TCR beta V segments were observed in productive rearrangements about 87% or about 30% of the time, broadly matching IMGT annotations. The only immune exposure information available for the cohort was CMV serostatus. Only TCR beta chains were sequenced in this cohort, and the absence of alpha or paired-chain data limited detectable features. Because counts were too low, around 18 rarely observed V segments, including chromosome 9 orphons, were left out of the earlier analysis of about 620 of the donors. In a later analysis, the rate of TCR association differed among HLA loci, with DRB1 alleles having the most associated TCRs and HLA-C alleles having the fewest. A later genetic analysis associated a missense DCLRE1C variant with V-gene and J-gene trimming of TCR beta chains, and an independent cohort replicated the association. A further reported finding was that TCR beta sequences accurately predicted the HLA-A and HLA-B alleles for most subjects in the first cohort. A later genetic analysis reported fewer N-insertions in productive TCRs among donors in an Asian-associated ancestry cluster than the roughly 640-donor mean. The authors suggested that the approach could potentially be extended to other disease states and immunological phenotypes. Presence/absence analyses assumed roughly uniform sequencing depth across donors, an assumption that may not hold. When HLA alleles, especially DR and DQ, strongly co-occurred, TCR associations were difficult to assign to individual alleles. The sequencing pipeline was judged likely to have produced a cluster of highly shared sequence variants as a technical artifact. In the study, around 150 TCR beta chains were listed as associated with cytomegalovirus. Several of the top co-occurrence clusters appeared to be linked to parvovirus B19, influenza, CMV and Epstein-Barr virus, according to a later analysis. Because the 87-base-pair reads could not distinguish some IMGT-functional V segments, including TRBV6-2 and TRBV6-3, those segments were excluded. Correlated functional status among segregating V segments might be attributable to linkage disequilibrium, but an unknown experimental factor could not be ruled out. Most CMV-associated TCR beta chains appeared to be HLA-restricted in a later analysis, and the HLA associations seemed to be driven largely by CMV exposure.

The cohort was made up of 666 healthy bone marrow donors. At the time of sampling, every cohort member was nominally healthy, though immune exposures that went unrecorded were likely present. The donor was CMV seropositive and belonged to the group of 250 to 300 seropositive cohort members. Every donor gave a peripheral blood sample, and the peripheral blood mononuclear cells from that sample were used for TCR beta sequencing. Genomic DNA extraction from the blood cell samples was performed with the Qiagen DNeasy Blood Extraction Kit. Inclusive of the bounding cysteine and phenylalanine, the CDR3 is 14 residues long. The sequence is cut down to CDR3 DNA, 42 bases in frame from base 1. V and J lose 0 bases and 3 bases, and a span of 6 bases separates them. The germline V gene supplies CDR1 LGHNA and CDR2 YSLEER. The library relied on the immunoSEQ multiplex PCR assay. For the multiplex PCR, a mixture combining 60 forward primers for TCR Vbeta segments and 13 reverse primers for TCR Jbeta segments was used. The CDR3 region of rearranged TCR beta genes was amplified from genomic DNA by a multiplex PCR assay. Amplified TCR beta libraries were sequenced as 87-base-pair reads on the Illumina HiSeq System. The original methods were these. A later analysis tallied about 77 million unique TCR beta chains across the 666 repertoires, and approximately 9.9 million of those chains were shared by two or more donors. A nearest-neighbor algorithm error-corrected the raw reads and collapsed the reads into unique sequences, merging closely related sequences to remove PCR and sequencing errors. CDR3 sequences were aligned to IMGT reference sequences to assign V, D and J gene segments. For a sequence to be retained, a match of at least six nucleotides to both a V gene segment and a J gene segment was required. Rearrangements were classified as productive when the CDR3 lacked stop codons and remained in frame with V and J, and all other rearrangements were classified as non-productive. CDR3 was defined according to IMGT convention as the region running from the second conserved V-encoded cysteine to the conserved J-encoded phenylalanine. The earlier analysis of approximately 590 of the donors excluded any sequence lacking an unambiguous match to a single V gene segment. An earlier analysis of about 590 of the donors classified V segments as functional when productive rearrangements were above 56.7% and as segregating when the standard deviation between donors was above 5%. A statistical classification framework was built to diagnose cytomegalovirus status from the catalog of TCR beta chain sequences. A later analysis assigned V and J genes by comparing TCR nucleotide sequences with IMGT/GENE-DB human TR gene sequences. In a later analysis, CDR3 sequences and most-parsimonious VDJ recombination scenarios were assigned using the TCRdist pipeline. In a later analysis, every TCR beta chain was defined by the combination of its CDR3 amino acid sequence and its V-gene family, and reads without a unique V-gene family were dropped. In a later analysis, a few hundred highly shared, low-generation-probability nucleotide sequences were removed to address suspected cross-contamination and a sequencing artifact. A later analysis calculated a clonal expansion index for each public chain from normalized within-repertoire ranks of inferred template counts. Generation probabilities in a later analysis came from a VDJ recombination model fitted to out-of-frame rearrangements, and those results were checked against IGoR. In a later analysis, hypergeometric tests were used to score TCR-TCR, TCR-HLA and TCR-CMV co-occurrence, with a repertoire-size bias correction applied to TCR pairs. In a later analysis, false discovery rates were estimated by permuting HLA or CMV assignments 20 times. A later analysis grouped co-occurring TCRs with DBSCAN, adding TCRdist sequence similarity when clustering within HLA-allele-positive subsets. For co-occurrence clustering, repertoires with fewer than 30,000 or more than 120,000 public chains were excluded, along with 4 to 6 repertoires with anomalous nucleotide sharing. TCRdb's version of the immuneACCESS table is confined to in-frame rearrangements and falls short of the full clone set. An unresolved V gene accounts for under half of the shortfall where checked; the remainder is of unknown origin. The D gene and trimming were derived from the DNA, and the V and J assignments and clone size from that table. This sample's table contains 34,000 or so clones. Together, the top ten hold less than 2% of the sample.

A note on this clone: Its antigen specificity is not known.

This chain is built from TRBV4-3 and TRBJ2-1, with no confident D gene call. Material: PBMCs. The receptor comes from a woman aged 40 to 50 in good health and CMV-seropositive. CDR3 protein: CASSQDQFYNEQFF. The nucleotide sequence is given as TGCGCCAGCAGCCAAGACCAGTTCTACAATGAGCAGTTCTTC.